This is a list of T cell receptor beta chains from one sample in a study of T cell responses to AZD1222 COVID-19 vaccine. Only in-frame clones appear in the TCRdb table, and some are missing; sequencing was by immunoSEQ multiplex PCR. This table holds about 120,000 clones, roughly 91% found once. The sequencing here drew on peripheral blood, taken on day 0 of AZD1222 vaccination. These receptors all come from an adult in good health. CDR3s leave out the opening cysteine and the closing phenylalanine or tryptophan. The order of the fields is V gene, CDR3 protein.

v_gene: TRBV29-1
CDR3aa: SVVVGGYTDTQY

v_gene: TRBV11-1
CDR3aa: ASSFQGAYEQY

v_gene: TRBV3-1/TRBV3-2
CDR3aa: ASSRGGVSSYEQY

v_gene: TRBV4-1
CDR3aa: ASQMIGTRVKGGYT

v_gene: TRBV18
CDR3aa: ASSPRNQETQY

v_gene: TRBV6-5
CDR3aa: ATYRGSSGNTIY

v_gene: TRBV28
CDR3aa: ASSLNRDTEAF

v_gene: TRBV28
CDR3aa: ASSFQGGPGYT

v_gene: TRBV7-9
CDR3aa: ASSLGAVGQENTEAF

v_gene: TRBV28
CDR3aa: ASSSRRQGTQY

v_gene: TRBV10-1
CDR3aa: ASSEKQGSFHEQY

v_gene: TRBV11-2
CDR3aa: ASSLYRGASANEKLF

v_gene: TRBV5-1
CDR3aa: ASSLGGSLSSGNTIY

v_gene: TRBV5-1
CDR3aa: ASSLAMTSEAEAF